This TCR beta chain was captured by sequencing in a study of spatial heterogeneity in lung cancer. Time point reported: sample taken at primary tumor resection. Researchers sequenced whole RNA taken from tumor, nontumor lung or frozen PBMC without sorting. The library protocol tagged each TCR cDNA with a unique molecular identifier. TCRdb re-called the 5' RACE reads with MiXCR, one entry per CDR3 protein. Counted here are approximately 81,000 distinct CDR3 sequences, approximately 12% occurring once; the ten biggest clones make up around 4.3%. This clonotype has more than one count but fewer than ten. This CDR3 contains 14 residues. Trimming removed 4 bases at V and 5 bases at J, with 14 bases between.

This sequence originates from a male donor with early-stage non-small cell lung cancer. The chain has TRBV12-3 or TRBV12-4 and TRBJ2-5; D is possibly TRBD2 (5 bases). Here the sequenced sample was PBMCs, taken at surgery. CDR3 bases: TGTGCCAGCAGTTCCTCAGGACTCCCGGAGACCCAGTACTTC. It encodes CASSSSGLPETQYF.